One sample yielded the 11 T cell receptor beta chains listed below, sequenced in a study of OX40 agonist ivuxolimab in advanced cancers. Data came from immunoSEQ multiplex PCR; TCRdb stores just in-frame clones and leaves some out. This sample yields around 77,000 clones, of which 85% to 90% are seen a single time; about 0.99% belongs to the top ten. Material: CD4+ or CD8+ T cells sorted from blood, obtained in a trial of the OX40 agonist ivuxolimab. These receptors were obtained from an adult with an advanced solid tumor such as melanoma, head and neck, liver or kidney cancer.

V gene TRBV9 combines with J gene TRBJ1-2; D perhaps matches TRBD1 (5 bases). V was shortened by 3 bases and J by 4 bases, with 19 bases between the two germline ends. CDR1 and CDR2 (germline): SGDLS, YYNGEE. CDR3 length: 16 amino acids. Written as DNA, the CDR3 is TGTGCCAGCAGCGCCGGGACGGATGTCTTAACCTATGGCTACACCTTC. Its translation is CASSAGTDVLTYGYTF.

The chain recombines TRBV7-9 with TRBJ2-2; no clear D gene. Trimming removed 1 base at V and 1 base at J, with 4 bases between. The CDR3 runs 14 residues. CDR1 is SEHNR, CDR2 FQNEAQ, per germline (reference sequence). The CDR3 nucleotides read TGTGCCAGCAGCTTAGAAGGGAACACCGGGGAGCTGTTTTTT. The encoded protein is CASSLEGNTGELFF.

The chain has TRBV11-2 and TRBJ2-7, with D unresolved. There are 18 residues in the CDR3. Per the germline V gene, CDR1 is SGHAT and CDR2 is FQNNGV. The V gene lost 1 base and the J gene lost 3 bases, with 22 bases spanning the gap. Here the CDR3 reads CASSLVASNPTAYYEQYF. CDR3 sequence (DNA): TGTGCCAGCAGCTTAGTGGCTAGTAACCCCACCGCCTACTACGAGCAGTACTTC.

The V call is TRBV2, the J call TRBJ2-1; 11 positions agree with TRBD2. Unmatched junction bases numbered 5, after V lost 8 bases and J lost 5 bases. Germline CDR1 reads SNHLY; CDR2 reads FYNNEI. The CDR3 is made up of 14 amino acids. This CDR3 reads CASYLAGGDNEQFF. The CDR3 DNA reads as TGTGCCAGCTACCTAGCGGGGGGCGACAATGAGCAGTTCTTC.

The gene calls are TRBV19 and TRBJ1-3; no reliable D call. This CDR3 has 14 amino acids. Germline CDR1 and CDR2: LNHDA and SQIVND (reference sequence). The V end was cut by 10 bases, the J end by 0 bases, with 13 bases between. DNA for the CDR3: TGTGCCACTCAACCCTCCTACTCTGGAAACACCATATATTTT. As protein: CATQPSYSGNTIYF.

The chain employs TRBV4-2 and TRBJ2-3; 11 nucleotides align to TRBD2. Per the germline V gene, CDR1 is LGHNA and CDR2 is YNFKEQ. The J segment lost 4 bases and the V segment lost 2 bases, leaving 5 bases of the junction unmatched. The CDR3 runs to 16 residues. The CDR3 DNA is TGTGCCAGCAGCCAACTTAGCGGGGGGGTACCAGATACGCAGTATTTT. It translates to CASSQLSGGVPDTQYF.

The V and J genes are TRBV2 and TRBJ2-1; 8 nucleotides agree with TRBD1. Trimming took 6 bases from V and 1 from J; bases not matched to a gene: 11. CDR3 length: 17 residues. CDR1 is SNHLY, CDR2 FYNNEI, per germline. DNA for the CDR3: TGTGCCAGCAGGCCCTATGGACAGGGTGGATCCTACAATGAGCAGTTCTTC. Translated, it gives CASRPYGQGGSYNEQFF.

This chain links TRBV9 with TRBJ2-7; the match to TRBD1 covers 7 bases. J lost 2 bases, V lost 3 bases, and 8 bases had no gene match. Germline loops: CDR1 SGDLS, CDR2 YYNGEE. The CDR3 runs to 15 residues. The CDR3 coding sequence is TGTGCCAGCAGCGCTCGACAGGGAAGGGCCTACGAGCAGTACTTC. Residues: CASSARQGRAYEQYF.

This chain uses TRBV28 with TRBJ2-1, with TRBD2 matching 8 bases. This CDR3 spans 16 amino acids. V was clipped by 3 bases and J by 6 bases; unmatched bases: 10. CDR1 and CDR2 (germline): MDHEN, SYDVKM. CDR3 loop: CASSFLAGMRTNEQFF. The CDR3 region has the DNA TGTGCCAGCAGTTTCTTAGCGGGGATGAGGACCAATGAGCAGTTCTTC.

The J gene is TRBJ1-2, the V gene TRBV6-1, with a weak D call TRBD1 (5 bases). The CDR3 totals 15 residues. Germline V gene sequence: CDR1 MNHNS, CDR2 SASEGT. V gave up 7 bases and J gave up 3 bases, with 18 bases separating them. CDR3 residues: CASKSLPGGDYGYTF. Here the CDR3 DNA reads TGTGCCAGCAAATCCCTCCCGGGGGGGGACTATGGCTACACCTTC.

This clone has a handful of counts. The CDR3 here is CAISGLMREQYF. The CDR3 DNA reads as TGTGCCATCAGTGGACTTATGCGGGAGCAGTACTTC. V is TRBV10-3 and J is TRBJ2-7, with D unresolved. V dropped 4 bases and J dropped 7 bases, with 11 bases sitting between them. Germline V lookup: CDR1 ENHRY, CDR2 SYGVKD. The CDR3 loop spans 12 amino acids.